What follows describes a single T cell receptor (beta chain). No antigen is known for it. This sample is part of a study of CD8+ T cells in alopecia areata. The study, taken as a whole, reports: Tofacitinib yielded significantly lower scalp clonality and fewer expanded CD8+ clones among the top 100.

Treatment in this sample: oral pan-JAK inhibitor, 5-10 mg twice daily. V was clipped by 4 bases and J by 7 bases; unmatched bases: 4. Germline V gene data show CDR1 as SQVTM and CDR2 as ANQGSEA. The CDR3 spans 13 residues. Once RNA had been extracted, it was reverse transcribed into cDNA to act as the sequencing template. Measured with immunoSEQ multiplex PCR; TCRdb has only the in-frame clones, and not every one. The data contain 40,000 to 50,000 clones, around three fifths of them seen just once; the ten biggest clones take up around 23%. Sequencing used CD8+ T cells sorted from blood, obtained at week 4, from a patient treated with tofacitinib. The sequence was collected from a human donor with alopecia areata. The chain employs TRBV29-1 and TRBJ1-2; TRBD1 matches 12 bases. CDR3 protein: CSVGPGQGAGYTF. CDR3 bases: TGCAGCGTTGGTCCGGGACAGGGGGCTGGCTACACCTTC.